This section outlines one T cell receptor beta chain sequence together with its context. Losses at the gene ends were 4 bases for V and 2 bases for J; bases not matched to a gene: 8. Germline assignment: CDR1 SGHRS and CDR2 YFSETQ. CDR3 length equals 16 residues. The record originates from a study of blood T cell repertoires in COVID-19. Study information: In each case, the material was cDNA or gDNA derived from T cells, B-cell-depleted T cells, or PBMCs.

As originally analysed: How many nucleated cells were present was estimated from reference gene primer amplification. Clones were sequenced by immunoSEQ multiplex PCR, and TCRdb holds only the in-frame ones, with some missing. That table furnishes V, J and clone size, whereas the DNA furnished D and trimming. The sample contains about 180,000 clones, over 75% of which appear only once. The specimen sequenced was peripheral blood. The clonotype originates from a man between 65 and 85 years old with active or convalescent COVID-19. V gene TRBV5-1 combines with J gene TRBJ1-3, with 8 bases matching TRBD1. The CDR3 is CASSVGQGATGNTIYF. CDR3 nucleotide sequence: TGCGCCAGCAGCGTCGGACAGGGCGCGACTGGAAACACCATATATTTT.